This T cell receptor beta chain stems from a study of early T cells in non-severe SARS-CoV-2 infection. TCRdb independently ran MiXCR on the 5' RACE reads; one entry per CDR3 protein. The table lists roughly 20,000 distinct CDR3 sequences, over 4% of them singletons. CDR1 is MNHEY and CDR2 is SVGAGI in the germline V gene. The V and J ends lost 4 bases and 3 bases, in that order; junction bases with no gene match: 6. The CDR3 sequence is 15 residues long. In its sample, this clonotype was seen many times. Sequenced sample: whole blood. The V call is TRBV6-5, the J call TRBJ2-3; the match to TRBD1 covers 8 bases. This receptor was obtained from an adult who was a healthcare worker with PCR-confirmed SARS-CoV-2 infection or an uninfected control (not recorded which). CDR3 sequence reads: CASSFQGATTDTQYF. CDR3 DNA sequence: TGTGCCAGCAGTTTCCAGGGGGCGACGACAGATACGCAGTATTTT.